Detailed here is one TCR beta chain. No antigen is known for it. These data belong to a study of graft-versus-host responses after intestinal transplantation. The wider study: Those transplanted obtained multivisceral, liver-intestinal, or isolated intestinal grafts. After anti-thymocyte globulin induction, recipients took tacrolimus and steroids for two to three years. Study findings and constraints: Early HvG declines after transplant were associated with peak circulating GvH clone levels. Recipient bone marrow held GvH clones, some seen earlier in ileum or blood.

Sequencing was performed with immunoSEQ multiplex PCR; in TCRdb, only in-frame clones are kept and a portion is missing. The sample records 150,000 or so clones, about nine tenths being singletons. From germline, CDR1 is SQVTM and CDR2 ANQGSEA. This CDR3 has 14 amino acids. V lost 3 bases, J lost 2 bases, and 2 bases stayed unmatched. V and J are TRBV29-1 and TRBJ2-2, with 8 nucleotides matching TRBD1. Here the sequenced sample was unstimulated CD4+ T cells sorted from spleen or lymph node cells, taken before intestinal transplant. The origin of this receptor is a human donor who received an intestinal transplant. CDR3 sequence reads: CSVDRGQNTGELFF. CDR3 nucleotides: TGCAGCGTTGACAGGGGGCAAAACACCGGGGAGCTGTTTTTT.